The source of this T cell receptor (beta chain) is a study of molecular identifiers for immune sequencing clone quantification. TCRdb redid the calling of the PCR reads with MiXCR, one entry per CDR3 protein. The profile shows approximately 590,000 distinct CDR3 sequences, about 25% of them singletons. This CDR3 comprises 15 residues. Trimming removed 5 bases from V and 0 bases from J, with 11 bases in between. CDR1 LNHDA and CDR2 SQIVND come from the germline V gene (reference sequence). The source of this sequence is a human donor in good health. Some libraries in this study had Jurkat cell RNA spiked in. V gene TRBV19 combines with J gene TRBJ1-5; D is unresolved. The specimen sequenced was naive CD8+ T cells from blood, with Jurkat cell RNA spiked in. Subset reported: FACS-sorted CD8+CD4-CCR7+CD45RA+ naive T cells. The CDR3 here is CASSVFTYSNQPQHF. CDR3 DNA sequence: TGTGCCAGTAGTGTATTCACCTATAGCAATCAGCCCCAGCATTTT.